One and the same sample provided the 9 T cell receptor beta chains below, sequenced in a study of T cells after yellow fever vaccination. TCRdb passed the 5' RACE reads through MiXCR, listing each CDR3 protein once. The sample has about 22,000 distinct CDR3 sequences; 4% to 6% are singletons. The source material was PBMCs, either bulk or a sorted T-cell subset (CD4+, CD8+, memory, or dextramer-sorted; not recorded which), sampled about 49 days after the first yellow fever vaccination. These TCRs come from a man younger than 35 who received the YFV17D yellow fever vaccine.

Ten or more counts support this clonotype. V usage is TRBV5-1 and J usage is TRBJ1-1; D is ambiguous. Trimming stripped 6 bases from V and 4 bases from J, with 13 bases between. Germline assignment: CDR1 SGHRS and CDR2 YFSETQ. There are 13 residues in the CDR3. The CDR3 bases are TGCGCCAGCACCCGCGATTCGGGCACTGAAGCTTTCTTT. It codes for CASTRDSGTEAFF.

Details on this clonotype: A read error may explain this, as a much larger clone is one base away. This chain connects TRBV12-5 to TRBJ1-2, with D unclear. Trimming removed 4 bases from V and 3 bases from J, with 3 bases in between. Germline V gene lookup returns CDR1 LGHNT and CDR2 FRNRAP. The CDR3 contains 11 residues. CDR3 in amino acids: CASGSDYGYTF. The DNA of the CDR3 is TGTGCTAGTGGTTCGGACTATGGCTACACCTTC.

This clonotype was recorded many times. The chain has TRBV10-3 and TRBJ2-3, with D tentatively TRBD1 (6 bases). V lost 3 bases to trimming and J lost 0 bases, with 10 bases between them. The germline gives CDR1 ENHRY, CDR2 SYGVKD. The CDR3 runs to 15 residues. The CDR3 protein is CAISDFDRSTDTQYF. Here the CDR3 DNA reads TGTGCCATCAGTGATTTTGACAGGAGCACAGATACGCAGTATTTT.

This clonotype appeared many times. The V and J genes are TRBV12-3 or TRBV12-4 and TRBJ2-3; the D is unclear. The germline V and J ends were trimmed by 1 base and 0 bases, with 8 bases remaining between them. This CDR3 has 15 amino acids. The DNA for the CDR3 is TGTGCCAGCAGTTTAGAGGTTCTGAGCACAGATACGCAGTATTTT. Its protein is CASSLEVLSTDTQYF.

This clonotype has a count of ten or more. A read error may produce the germline difference seen at one junction end. The chain employs TRBV7-7 and TRBJ2-1; the D gene is possibly TRBD2 (6 bases). This CDR3 has 13 amino acids. Looked up from germline, CDR1 is SSHAT and CDR2 is FNYEAQ (reference sequence). CDR3 bases: TGTGCTAGCAGCCCCGGGACTCTCAATGAGCAGTTCTTC. It translates to CASSPGTLNEQFF. The full variable domain, rest sourced from reference TRBV7-7 and TRBJ2-1, is GAGVSQSPRYKVTKRGQDVTLRCDPISSHATLYWYQQALGQGPEFLTYFNYEAQPDKSGLPSDRFSAERPEGSISTLTIQRTEQRDSAMYRCASSPGTLNEQFFGPGTRLTVL.

Ten or more counts support this clonotype. The CDR3 coding sequence is TGTGCCGCGGGGAGTTCCCGGAGTTCACCCCTCCACTTT. Its translation: CAAGSSRSSPLHF. The genes are TRBV30 and TRBJ1-6; D unclear. The CDR3 runs to 13 residues. Germline values: CDR1 GTSNPN, CDR2 SVGIG (reference sequence). Trimming left V 8 bases short and J 9 bases short, with 17 bases between.

This clonotype showed up many times. The chain uses TRBV2 and TRBJ1-4, with D perhaps TRBD1 (5 bases). V lost 8 bases and J 8 bases, leaving 15 bases between the germline ends. This CDR3 contains 13 residues. Germline lookup yields CDR1 SNHLY and CDR2 FYNNEI. The CDR3 nucleotides read TGTGCCAGCGTCGCGGGACTGGGGGAAAAACTGTTTTTT. As protein: CASVAGLGEKLFF.

This clonotype has ten or more counts. This chain uses TRBV29-1 with TRBJ1-1, with D possibly matching TRBD1 (5 bases). The length of the CDR3 is 11 residues. V gave up 7 bases and J gave up 6 bases, with 12 bases separating them. Germline V gene data show CDR1 as SQVTM and CDR2 as ANQGSEA. The DNA of the CDR3 is TGCAGCGCGGGCAGGGTAGCTGAAGCTTTCTTT. Protein: CSAGRVAEAFF.

The table lists this clonotype with many counts. The chain recombines TRBV27 with TRBJ2-7; D remains ambiguous. The germline V and J ends were trimmed by 0 bases and 8 bases, with 11 bases remaining between them. The CDR3 covers 13 residues. The germline gives CDR1 MNHEY, CDR2 SMNVEV (reference sequence). CDR3: CASSLSVMRKQYF. CDR3 bases: TGTGCCAGCAGTTTATCGGTAATGAGGAAGCAGTACTTC.